The 11 T cell receptor beta chains reported below all come from one sample, sequenced in a study of type 1 regulatory T cells. Antigen specificity for these receptors is unknown. Using its own MiXCR run on the reads, TCRdb lists one record per CDR3 protein. The profile covers roughly 46,000 distinct CDR3 sequences, with 9% to 15% appearing a single time and 7% to 9% taken by the ten largest. The sample was cultured non-Tr1 T cells, either the whole culture or a sorted T cell fraction (not recorded which). These receptors were collected from a human donor in good health.

This clonotype was seen repeatedly, ten times or more. The chain joins TRBV28 to TRBJ1-1, with D perhaps TRBD1 (5 bases). V shed 5 bases and J shed 11 bases, with 15 bases lying between them. Germline V gene lookup returns CDR1 MDHEN and CDR2 SYDVKM. This CDR3 has 12 amino acids. CDR3 DNA sequence: TGTGCCAGCAGTATTGGGACCCCAGGGGCTTTCTTT. Translating it yields CASSIGTPGAFF.

This clonotype occurred many times. The gene calls are TRBV28 and TRBJ1-2; D remains ambiguous. In germline, CDR1 is MDHEN, CDR2 SYDVKM. The CDR3 has 12 amino acids. The V end was cut by 2 bases, the J end by 7 bases, with 8 bases between. The CDR3 region has the DNA TGTGCCAGCAGTTTACTCTCGGGTGGCTACACCTTC. Amino acid sequence: CASSLLSGGYTF.

There are a few counts of this clonotype. J is TRBJ2-2 and V is TRBV5-6, with D possibly TRBD2 on 6 matching bases. The CDR3 runs to 16 residues. With 2 bases removed from V and 6 bases from J, the gap between germline ends came to 17 bases. Germline V lookup: CDR1 SGHDT, CDR2 YYEEEE. CDR3 sequence reads: CASSFWDFTRAGELFF. In nucleotides, the CDR3 is TGTGCCAGCAGCTTCTGGGACTTCACAAGGGCCGGGGAGCTGTTTTTT.

This clonotype was seen a few times. The rearrangement links TRBV19 to TRBJ1-2; D is perhaps TRBD1 (5 bases). Trimming took off 5 bases at V and 10 bases at J, with 20 bases between the two ends. The CDR3 totals 14 residues. The V gene's germline CDR1 is LNHDA and CDR2 SQIVND (reference sequence). The DNA of the CDR3 is TGTGCCAGTAGTTCCCAGGGCCGCCAAGGGCCCTACACCTTC. This translates into CASSSQGRQGPYTF.

This clonotype has ten or more counts. The rearrangement uses TRBV2 and TRBJ2-7; a possible D gene is TRBD2 (6 bases). Trimming shortened V by 5 bases and J by 7 bases, and 24 bases separated the two germline ends. CDR1 and CDR2 from the germline V gene are SNHLY and FYNNEI. The CDR3 totals 16 residues. CDR3 sequence (DNA): TGTGCCAGCAGTCAGCGGTTGCCGGACCCTGGGAGGGAGCAGTACTTC. Protein: CASSQRLPDPGREQYF.

At least ten counts were recorded for this clonotype. The rearrangement links TRBV1 to TRBJ1-2. TRBV1 is a recognized pseudogene. This CDR3 comprises 12 residues. The CDR3 DNA is TGCACCAGCAGCCCCACAGACGCGAGCTACACCTTC. It encodes CTSSPTDASYTF.

This clonotype appeared a few times. The rearrangement links TRBV5-4 to TRBJ2-7; D gene unclear. In germline, CDR1 is SGHNT, CDR2 YYREEE (reference sequence). V was pared by 3 bases and J by 2 bases, with 9 bases between. This CDR3 is 13 amino acids long. CDR3: CASSSYWTYEQYF. The CDR3 DNA sequence: TGTGCCAGCAGCTCATACTGGACCTACGAGCAGTACTTC.

The V and J genes are TRBV9 and TRBJ1-6; D gene ambiguous. With 2 bases removed from V and 8 bases from J, the gap between germline ends came to 11 bases. The CDR3 sequence is 14 residues long. Germline CDR1 and CDR2: SGDLS and YYNGEE. For the CDR3, the DNA is TGTGCCAGCAGCGTTGCAGGTGGGCATTCACCCCTCCACTTT. Its translation is CASSVAGGHSPLHF.

This clonotype was recorded at least ten times. The V and J genes are TRBV20-1 and TRBJ1-1, with D perhaps TRBD1 (5 bases). Trimming left V 2 bases short and J 8 bases short, with 15 bases between. Germline V gene sequence: CDR1 DFQATT, CDR2 SNEGSKA (reference sequence). CDR3 length equals 13 residues. Here the CDR3 reads CSARKGREWEAFF. The DNA for the CDR3 is TGCAGTGCTAGAAAGGGCAGGGAGTGGGAAGCTTTCTTT.

In its sample, this clonotype was seen many times. The J gene is TRBJ1-1, the V gene TRBV4-2, with a tentative D call TRBD1 (5 bases). V was cut by 2 bases and J by 4 bases, with 20 bases left in between. The CDR3 is 17 residues long. The V gene's germline CDR1 is LGHNA and CDR2 YNFKEQ. In DNA form, the CDR3 reads TGTGCCAGCAGCCAACCACCCGGCGGGGGACTTACCACTGAAGCTTTCTTT. It yields the protein CASSQPPGGGLTTEAFF.

This clonotype was counted a few times. The chain recombines TRBV20-1 with TRBJ2-2; 8 nucleotides line up with TRBD2. The CDR3 has 14 amino acids. J gave up 4 bases and V 5 bases, and 6 bases lay outside the gene matches. Looked up from germline, CDR1 is DFQATT and CDR2 is SNEGSKA (reference sequence). The CDR3 loop reads CSAGRGLGTGELFF. The CDR3 nucleotides read TGCAGTGCTGGGAGGGGACTAGGCACCGGGGAGCTGTTTTTT.